The next 10 T cell receptor beta chains were all read from a single sample in a study of regulatory T cells in long-lasting Graves disease. Time point specified: persistent/refractory GD, antithyroid drugs over 5 years with positive TRAb. The TCR library was prepared using RNA isolated from PBMCs. Construction of the TCR beta libraries employed iRepertoire HTBI primers in conjunction with Arm-PCR of CDR3 regions. TCRdb re-derived calls from the multiplex PCR reads in MiXCR, one entry per CDR3 protein. Found here are roughly 500,000 distinct CDR3 sequences, 20% to 25% of them singletons; the top ten hold 10% to 15%. Here the sequenced sample was peripheral blood mononuclear cells (PBMCs), taken when the disease was refractory, from a patient treated with antithyroid drugs. These receptors originate from a female donor with Graves disease.

In the case of this clonotype: A read error may explain this, as a much larger clone is one base away. This chain joins TRBV6-1 and TRBJ1-2; possibly TRBD1 for D (6 bases). V lost 6 bases and J 9 bases, leaving 20 bases between the germline ends. This CDR3 has 14 residues. CDR1 MNHNS and CDR2 SASEGT come from the germline V gene. In DNA, the CDR3 is TGTGCCAGCAGCTCCCGGGACTCTGGGGACAGCTACACCTTC. Its protein is CASSSRDSGDSYTF.

This CDR3 reads CASSPDEGEKLFF. The CDR3 DNA follows: TGCGCCAGCAGCCCGGACGAGGGGGAAAAACTGTTTTTT. J is TRBJ1-4 and V is TRBV5-1; weak D call: TRBD1 (5 bases). The CDR3 contains 13 residues. Looked up from germline, CDR1 is SGHRS and CDR2 is YFSETQ. V dropped 4 bases and J dropped 8 bases, with 12 bases sitting between them.

Concerning this clonotype: A much larger clonotype is one base distant, so this may be a read error. This rearrangement joins TRBV29-1 to TRBJ2-5, with TRBD2 as a possible D gene (6 bases). Trimming left V 3 bases short and J 5 bases short, with 7 bases between. Per the germline V gene, CDR1 is SQVTM and CDR2 is ANQGSEA. The CDR3 covers 11 residues. The CDR3 protein is CSVDAGETQYF. For the CDR3, the DNA is TGCAGCGTTGACGCGGGGGAGACCCAGTACTTC.

Remarks on this clonotype: A single base separates this from a much larger clone, so it may be a read error. The rearrangement links TRBV11-2 to TRBJ2-7; TRBD1 matches 8 bases. CDR1 and CDR2 (germline): SGHAT, FQNNGV. There are 15 residues in the CDR3. DNA of the CDR3: TGTGTCAGCAGCTTAGAGCTACAGGGGGCCTACGAGCAGTACTTC. Encoded protein: CVSSLELQGAYEQYF.

This clonotype has a count of ten or more. The rearrangement links TRBV20-1 to TRBJ2-7; 7 bases agree with TRBD1. CDR3 length: 14 residues. After removal of 7 bases from V and 3 bases from J, the junction contained 12 bases not matched to a gene. Germline V gene lookup returns CDR1 DFQATT and CDR2 SNEGSKA (reference sequence). In nucleotides, the CDR3 is TGCAGTGTTCTCCGGGACAGTGAACTCTACGAGCAGTACTTC. It codes for CSVLRDSELYEQYF.

The CDR3 nucleotides read TGTGCCAGCAGCCCGAGACAGGGGGCGAGCTCCTATAATTCACCCCTCCACTTT. This translates into CASSPRQGASSYNSPLHF. J is TRBJ1-6 and V is TRBV7-2, with 10 bases that match TRBD1. CDR3 length: 18 residues. Germline loops: CDR1 SGHTA, CDR2 FQGNSA. J gave up 0 bases and V 5 bases, and 7 bases lay outside the gene matches.

This clonotype occurred a few times. The V and J genes are TRBV5-1 and TRBJ2-2; TRBD2 is a possible D gene (5 bases). Germline lookup yields CDR1 SGHRS and CDR2 YFSETQ. The ends were cut back, 2 bases at V and 7 bases at J, with 12 bases in the middle. The CDR3 runs to 14 residues. The CDR3 protein is CASSFGPSSGELFF. CDR3 nucleotides: TGCGCCAGCAGCTTTGGCCCTAGCAGCGGGGAGCTGTTTTTT.

V and J are TRBV20-1 and TRBJ1-5; D is unresolved. The germline CDR1 and CDR2 sequences are DFQATT and SNEGSKA (reference sequence). The CDR3 totals 14 residues. Trimming stripped 7 bases from V and 2 bases from J, with 15 bases between. This chain's CDR3 is CSVQPVGRNQPQHF. The CDR3 nucleotides read TGCAGTGTCCAGCCGGTGGGTCGCAATCAGCCCCAGCATTTT.

This clonotype was picked up many times. The gene calls are TRBV2 and TRBJ1-2; TRBD1 matches at 7 bases. With V trimmed by 11 bases and J by 10 bases, 13 bases remained unmatched. This CDR3 spans 12 amino acids. Germline CDR1 SNHLY, CDR2 FYNNEI. CDR3 sequence reads: CAGGTASSDYTF. In DNA form, the CDR3 reads TGTGCCGGGGGGACAGCCTCCTCGGACTACACCTTC.

This sequence joins TRBV6-1 and TRBJ2-1; D call uncertain. Germline CDR1 reads MNHNS; CDR2 reads SASEGT. The V end was cut by 6 bases, the J end by 9 bases, with 9 bases between. The CDR3 is 11 amino acids. The CDR3 is CASRRFTEQFF. CDR3 DNA: TGTGCCAGCAGACGATTCACTGAGCAGTTCTTC.